This T cell receptor beta chain derives from a study of OX40 agonist ivuxolimab in advanced cancers. CDR3 length: 13 residues. Germline CDR1 and CDR2: SGHTA and FQGTGA. With 4 bases clipped from V and 4 bases from J, the junction kept 0 bases outside the gene matches. Generated by immunoSEQ multiplex PCR, the TCRdb table keeps only in-frame clones and is missing some. This sample has tens of thousands of clones, with around four fifths found just once. This sequence joins TRBV7-3 and TRBJ2-5; 10 nucleotides match TRBD1. The receptor comes from an adult with an advanced solid tumor such as melanoma, head and neck, liver or kidney cancer. The specimen comprised CD4+ or CD8+ T cells sorted from blood, sampled in a trial of the OX40 agonist ivuxolimab. CDR3 in DNA: TGTGCCAGCAGCTGGGACAGGGGAGAGACCCAGTACTTC. Translating it yields CASSWDRGETQYF.